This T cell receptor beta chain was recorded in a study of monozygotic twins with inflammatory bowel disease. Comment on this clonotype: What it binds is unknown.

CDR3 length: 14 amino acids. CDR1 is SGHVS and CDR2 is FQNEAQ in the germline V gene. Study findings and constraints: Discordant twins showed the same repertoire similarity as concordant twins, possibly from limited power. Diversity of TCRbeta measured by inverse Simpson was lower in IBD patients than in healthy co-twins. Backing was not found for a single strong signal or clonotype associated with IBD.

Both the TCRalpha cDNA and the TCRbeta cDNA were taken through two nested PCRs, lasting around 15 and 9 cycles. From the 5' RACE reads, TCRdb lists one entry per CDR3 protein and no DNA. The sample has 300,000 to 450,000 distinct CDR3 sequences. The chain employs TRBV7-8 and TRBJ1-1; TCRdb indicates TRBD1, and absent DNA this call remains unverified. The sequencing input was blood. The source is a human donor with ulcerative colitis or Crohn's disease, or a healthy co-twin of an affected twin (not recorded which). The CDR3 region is CASSLDKGFREAFF. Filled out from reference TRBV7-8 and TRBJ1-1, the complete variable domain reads GAGVSQSPRYKVAKRGQDVALRCDPISGHVSLFWYQQALGQGPEFLTYFQNEAQLDKSGLPSDRFFAERPEGSVSTLKIQRTQQEDSAVYLCASSLDKGFREAFFGQGTRLTVV.